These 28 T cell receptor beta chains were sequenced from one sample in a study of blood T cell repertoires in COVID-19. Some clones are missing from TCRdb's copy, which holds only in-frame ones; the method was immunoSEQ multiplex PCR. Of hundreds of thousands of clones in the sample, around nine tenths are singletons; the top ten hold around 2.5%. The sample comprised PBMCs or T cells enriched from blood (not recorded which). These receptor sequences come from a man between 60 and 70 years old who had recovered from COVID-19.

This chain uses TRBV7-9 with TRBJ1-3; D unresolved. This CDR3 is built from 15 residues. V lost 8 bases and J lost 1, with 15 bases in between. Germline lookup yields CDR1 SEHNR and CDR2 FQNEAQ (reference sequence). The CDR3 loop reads CASPLREGSGNTIYF. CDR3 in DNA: TGTGCCAGCCCCCTAAGGGAGGGATCTGGAAACACCATATATTTT.

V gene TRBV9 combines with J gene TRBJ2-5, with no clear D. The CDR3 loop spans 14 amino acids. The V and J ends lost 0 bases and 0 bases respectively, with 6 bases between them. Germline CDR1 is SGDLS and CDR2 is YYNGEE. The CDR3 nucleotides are TGTGCCAGCAGCGTAGACAGTTACCAAGAGACCCAGTACTTC. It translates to CASSVDSYQETQYF.

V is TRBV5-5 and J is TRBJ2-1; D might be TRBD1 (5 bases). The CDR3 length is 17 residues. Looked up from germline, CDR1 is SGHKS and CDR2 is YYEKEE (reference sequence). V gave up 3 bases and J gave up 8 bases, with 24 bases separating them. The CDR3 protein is CASSSQGNLRALDEQFF. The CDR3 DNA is TGTGCCAGCAGCTCTCAGGGCAATTTACGGGCGCTGGATGAGCAGTTCTTC.

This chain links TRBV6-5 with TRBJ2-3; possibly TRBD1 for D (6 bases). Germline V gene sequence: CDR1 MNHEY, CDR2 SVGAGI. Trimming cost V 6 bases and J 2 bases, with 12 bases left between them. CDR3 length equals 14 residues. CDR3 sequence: CASSRDRNTDTQYF. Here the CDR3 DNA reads TGTGCCAGCAGCCGCGACAGGAACACAGATACGCAGTATTTT.

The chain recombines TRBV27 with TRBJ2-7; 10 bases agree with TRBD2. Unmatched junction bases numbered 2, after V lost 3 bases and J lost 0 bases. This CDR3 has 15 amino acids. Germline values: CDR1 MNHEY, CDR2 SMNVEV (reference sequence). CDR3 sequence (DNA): TGTGCCAGCAGTTTGTCTAGCGGGAGCTCCTACGAGCAGTACTTC. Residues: CASSLSSGSSYEQYF.

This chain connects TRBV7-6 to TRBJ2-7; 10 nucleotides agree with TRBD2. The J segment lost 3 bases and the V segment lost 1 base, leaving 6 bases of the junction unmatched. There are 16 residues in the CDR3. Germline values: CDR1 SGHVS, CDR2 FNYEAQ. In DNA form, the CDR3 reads TGTGCCAGCAGCTTAGGTCCTAGCGGGAGCGGCTACGAGCAGTACTTC. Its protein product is CASSLGPSGSGYEQYF.

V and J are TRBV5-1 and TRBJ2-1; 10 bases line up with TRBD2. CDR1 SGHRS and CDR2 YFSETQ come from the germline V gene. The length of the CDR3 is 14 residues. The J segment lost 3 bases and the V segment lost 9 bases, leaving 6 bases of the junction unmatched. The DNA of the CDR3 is TGCGCCACCGGGTGGACTAGCGGCTACAATGAGCAGTTCTTC. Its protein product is CATGWTSGYNEQFF.

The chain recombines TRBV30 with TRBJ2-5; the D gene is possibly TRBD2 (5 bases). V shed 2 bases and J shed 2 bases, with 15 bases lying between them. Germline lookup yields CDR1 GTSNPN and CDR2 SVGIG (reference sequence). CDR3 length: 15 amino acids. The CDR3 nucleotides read TGTGCCTGGAGTATCGGGAATGCCCAACAAGAGACCCAGTACTTC. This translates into CAWSIGNAQQETQYF.

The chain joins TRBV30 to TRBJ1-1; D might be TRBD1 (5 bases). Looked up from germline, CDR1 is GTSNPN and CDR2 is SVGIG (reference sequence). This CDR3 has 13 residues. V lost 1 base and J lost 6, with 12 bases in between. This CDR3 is CAWSAGRAAEAFF. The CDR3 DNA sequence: TGTGCCTGGAGTGCTGGCAGGGCGGCTGAAGCTTTCTTT.

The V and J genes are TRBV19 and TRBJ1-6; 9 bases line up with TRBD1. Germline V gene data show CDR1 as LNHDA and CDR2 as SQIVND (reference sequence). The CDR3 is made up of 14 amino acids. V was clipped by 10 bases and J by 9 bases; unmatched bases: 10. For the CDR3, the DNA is TGTGCCACCGAGGCCGGGACAGGGTCTTCACCCCTCCACTTT. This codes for CATEAGTGSSPLHF.

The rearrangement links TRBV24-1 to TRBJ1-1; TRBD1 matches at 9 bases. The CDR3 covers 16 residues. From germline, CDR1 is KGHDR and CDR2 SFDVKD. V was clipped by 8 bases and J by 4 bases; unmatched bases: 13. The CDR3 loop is CATKRTGTGFFTEAFF. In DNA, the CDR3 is TGTGCCACCAAGAGGACCGGGACAGGGTTTTTCACTGAAGCTTTCTTT.

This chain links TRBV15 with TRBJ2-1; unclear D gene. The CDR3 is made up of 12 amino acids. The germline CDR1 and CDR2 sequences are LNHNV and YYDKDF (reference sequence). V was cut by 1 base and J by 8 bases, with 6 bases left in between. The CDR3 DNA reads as TGTGCCACCAGCAGAGTATCCTATGAGCAGTTCTTC. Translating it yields CATSRVSYEQFF.

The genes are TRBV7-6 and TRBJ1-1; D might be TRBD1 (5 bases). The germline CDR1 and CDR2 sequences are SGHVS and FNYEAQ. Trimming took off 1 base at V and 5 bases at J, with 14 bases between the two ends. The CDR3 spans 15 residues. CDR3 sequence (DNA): TGTGCCAGCAGCTTAGATCGTGGGGGGAGGACTGAAGCTTTCTTT. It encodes CASSLDRGGRTEAFF.

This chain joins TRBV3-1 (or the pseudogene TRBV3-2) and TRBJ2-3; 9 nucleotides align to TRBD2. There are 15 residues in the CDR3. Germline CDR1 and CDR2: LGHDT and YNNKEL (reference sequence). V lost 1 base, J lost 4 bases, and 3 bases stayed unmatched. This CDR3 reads CASSQARGGPDTQYF. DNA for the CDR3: TGTGCCAGCAGCCAAGCGCGGGGGGGGCCAGATACGCAGTATTTT.

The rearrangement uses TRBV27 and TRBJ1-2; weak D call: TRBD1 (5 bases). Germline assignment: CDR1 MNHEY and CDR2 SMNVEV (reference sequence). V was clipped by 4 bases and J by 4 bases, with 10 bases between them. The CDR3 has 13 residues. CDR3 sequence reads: CASSSRVGYGYTF. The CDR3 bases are TGTGCCAGCAGTTCCAGGGTCGGCTATGGCTACACCTTC.

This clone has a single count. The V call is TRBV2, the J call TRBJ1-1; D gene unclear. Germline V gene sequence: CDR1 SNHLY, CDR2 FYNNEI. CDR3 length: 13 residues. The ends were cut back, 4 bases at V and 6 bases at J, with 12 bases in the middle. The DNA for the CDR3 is TGTGCCAGCAGTGTAGGTGTGGCGGCTGAAGCTTTCTTT. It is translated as CASSVGVAAEAFF.

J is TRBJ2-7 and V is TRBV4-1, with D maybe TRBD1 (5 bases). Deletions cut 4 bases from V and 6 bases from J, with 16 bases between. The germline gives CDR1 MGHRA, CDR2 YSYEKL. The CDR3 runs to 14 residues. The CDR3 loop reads CASSRIGQGLEQYF. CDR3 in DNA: TGCGCCAGCAGCCGGATTGGACAAGGGCTCGAGCAGTACTTC.

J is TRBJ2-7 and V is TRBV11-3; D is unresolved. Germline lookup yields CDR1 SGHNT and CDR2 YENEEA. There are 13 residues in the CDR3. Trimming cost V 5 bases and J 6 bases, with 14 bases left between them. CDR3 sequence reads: CASSQFPSAEQYF. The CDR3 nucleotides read TGTGCCAGCAGCCAGTTCCCGAGCGCCGAGCAGTACTTC.

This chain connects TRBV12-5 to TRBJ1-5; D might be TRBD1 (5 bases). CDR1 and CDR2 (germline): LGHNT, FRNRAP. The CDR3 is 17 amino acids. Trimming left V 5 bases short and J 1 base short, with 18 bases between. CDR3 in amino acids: CASGPGTPSGSNQPQHF. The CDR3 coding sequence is TGTGCTAGTGGTCCCGGGACCCCAAGCGGGAGCAATCAGCCCCAGCATTTT.

The CDR3 coding sequence is TGTGCCAGCCCACCGGCGGGATCTGACACTGAAGCTTTCTTT. It yields the protein CASPPAGSDTEAFF. V usage is TRBV28 and J usage is TRBJ1-1; no firm D call. The germline V gene has CDR1 MDHEN and CDR2 SYDVKM. The ends were cut back, 8 bases at V and 3 bases at J, with 16 bases in the middle. This CDR3 spans 14 amino acids.

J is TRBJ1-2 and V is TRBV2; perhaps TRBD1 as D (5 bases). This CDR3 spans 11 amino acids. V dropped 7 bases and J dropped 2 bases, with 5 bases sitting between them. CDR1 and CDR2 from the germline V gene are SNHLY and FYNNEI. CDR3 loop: CASNRNYGYTF. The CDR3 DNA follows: TGTGCCAGCAACAGGAACTATGGCTACACCTTC.

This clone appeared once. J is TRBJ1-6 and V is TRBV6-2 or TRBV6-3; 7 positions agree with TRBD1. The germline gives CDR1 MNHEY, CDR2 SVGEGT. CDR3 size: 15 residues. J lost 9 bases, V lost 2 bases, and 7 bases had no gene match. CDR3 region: CASSYQGGTVSPLHF. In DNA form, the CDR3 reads TGTGCCAGCAGTTACCAGGGCGGGACAGTTTCACCCCTCCACTTT.

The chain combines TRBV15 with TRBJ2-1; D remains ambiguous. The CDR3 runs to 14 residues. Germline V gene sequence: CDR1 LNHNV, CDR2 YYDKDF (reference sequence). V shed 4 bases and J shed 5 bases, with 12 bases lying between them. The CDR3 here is CATSNPGLNNEQFF. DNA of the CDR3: TGTGCCACCAGCAATCCAGGCCTGAACAATGAGCAGTTCTTC.

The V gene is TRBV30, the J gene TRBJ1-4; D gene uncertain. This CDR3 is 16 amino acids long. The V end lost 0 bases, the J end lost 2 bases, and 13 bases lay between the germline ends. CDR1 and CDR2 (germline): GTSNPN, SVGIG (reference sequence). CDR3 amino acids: CAWSVIVSGTNEKLFF. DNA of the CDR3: TGTGCCTGGAGTGTAATCGTGTCGGGGACTAATGAAAAACTGTTTTTT.

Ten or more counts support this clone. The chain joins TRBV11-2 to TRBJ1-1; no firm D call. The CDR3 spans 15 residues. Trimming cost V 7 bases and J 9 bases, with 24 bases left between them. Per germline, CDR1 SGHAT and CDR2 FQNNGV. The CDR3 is CASTSFRGSKEKAFF. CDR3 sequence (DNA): TGTGCCAGCACCTCTTTCCGCGGGTCTAAAGAGAAAGCTTTCTTT.

The CDR3 spells CASGEGTNYGYTF. Here the CDR3 DNA reads TGCGCCAGCGGGGAGGGGACTAACTATGGCTACACCTTC. The chain employs TRBV5-1 and TRBJ1-2; D may be TRBD1 (5 bases). V lost 7 bases and J 0 bases, leaving 10 bases between the germline ends. CDR1 SGHRS and CDR2 YFSETQ come from the germline V gene. CDR3 length equals 13 residues.

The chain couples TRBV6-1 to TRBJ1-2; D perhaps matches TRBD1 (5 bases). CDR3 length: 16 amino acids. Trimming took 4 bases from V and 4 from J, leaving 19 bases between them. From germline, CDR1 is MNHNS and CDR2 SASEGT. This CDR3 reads CASSASLQGLGYGYTF. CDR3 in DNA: TGTGCCAGCAGTGCCTCTTTGCAGGGACTTGGCTATGGCTACACCTTC.

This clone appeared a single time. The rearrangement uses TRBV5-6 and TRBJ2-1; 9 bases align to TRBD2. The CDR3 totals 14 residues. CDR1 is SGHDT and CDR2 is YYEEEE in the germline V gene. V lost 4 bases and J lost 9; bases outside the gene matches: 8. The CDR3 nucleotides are TGTGCCAGCAGCGGTGCTAGCGGGGATCGTGAGCAGTTCTTC. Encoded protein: CASSGASGDREQFF.